This TCR beta chain was sequenced during a study of CD8 T cells in Susac syndrome. RNA in amounts of roughly 0.45 to 1 ug was reverse transcribed with random hexamers. A multiplex approach, immunoSEQ multiplex PCR, amplified TCR beta CDR3 across 54 Vbeta and 13 Jbeta. TCRdb re-derived calls from the immunoSEQ multiplex PCR reads in MiXCR, one entry per CDR3 protein. The table records a few hundred thousand distinct CDR3 sequences, 90% to 95% of them present only once. The T cells that were sequenced for TCR beta were CD8+ and CD4+ cells from blood. The multiple sclerosis controls were treatment-naive patients with relapsing-remitting disease that was stable or active. Both CD4+ and CD8+ T cells were negatively isolated, and TEMRA cells underwent FACS enrichment. Germline assignment: CDR1 MGHRA and CDR2 YSYEKL. This CDR3 spans 14 amino acids. The V end lost 3 bases, the J end lost 4 bases, and 12 bases lay between the germline ends.

J is TRBJ1-2 and V is TRBV4-1; D is possibly TRBD1 (6 bases). The sample was CD4+ T cells from PBMCs. This sequence was found in a human donor with multiple sclerosis. The CDR3: CASSHQGQSYGYTF. In nucleotides, the CDR3 is TGCGCCAGCAGCCACCAGGGGCAGAGCTATGGCTACACCTTC.